The 13 T cell receptor beta chains given below trace back to one sample, sequenced in a study of blood T cell repertoires in COVID-19. The data were produced by immunoSEQ multiplex PCR, yet TCRdb's version contains in-frame clones alone and is incomplete. This sample has some 200,000 clones, with about nine tenths found just once. The sample comprised peripheral blood. These receptors were collected from a woman aged 70-85 years with acute or convalescent COVID-19.

The gene calls are TRBV7-9 and TRBJ2-5; 9 bases are shared with TRBD1. The CDR3 runs 15 residues. Germline V gene data show CDR1 as SEHNR and CDR2 as FQNEAQ (reference sequence). V lost 5 bases and J lost 3; bases outside the gene matches: 7. The CDR3 DNA is TGTGCCAGCAGCCCCCGGGACAGGGTTAAAGAGACCCAGTACTTC. As protein: CASSPRDRVKETQYF.

The chain joins TRBV6-5 to TRBJ1-5; 7 bases map to TRBD1. This CDR3 is 15 amino acids long. Germline CDR1 MNHEY, CDR2 SVGAGI. Germline trimming cut 2 bases from V and 9 bases from J; bases unmatched to any gene: 10. The CDR3 sequence is CASSYNVDRVRPQHF. CDR3 bases: TGTGCCAGCAGTTACAACGTCGACAGGGTTAGGCCCCAGCATTTT.

This clone has only a few counts. This chain joins TRBV9 and TRBJ1-2, with TRBD1 as a possible D gene (6 bases). Germline CDR1 and CDR2: SGDLS and YYNGEE. V lost 3 bases to trimming and J lost 4 bases, with 7 bases between them. The CDR3 runs 12 residues. The CDR3 coding sequence is TGTGCCAGCAGCGGGACAGTCTATGGCTACACCTTC. This sequence encodes CASSGTVYGYTF.

The CDR3 DNA sequence: TGCACCAGCAGCCAAGACCCACTAGCCAAAAACATTCAGTACTTC. Protein: CTSSQDPLAKNIQYF. The J gene is TRBJ2-4, the V gene TRBV1; TRBD2 reflects the table's D call only, with no check against the DNA. TRBV1 represents a pseudogene. This CDR3 spans 15 amino acids.

This clone was seen a few times. One junction end disagrees with the germline gene, perhaps due to a read error. The rearrangement joins TRBV28 to TRBJ2-7, with a tentative D call TRBD2 (5 bases). There are 13 residues in the CDR3. Germline V CDR1 and CDR2: MDHEN, SYDVKM. CDR3 residues: CASGSPSGKSAGF. DNA of the CDR3: TGTGCCAGCGGCTCCCCCTCGGGGAAAAGCGCTGGCTTC. Together with reference TRBV28 and TRBJ2-7, the CDR3 gives the full variable domain: DVKVTQSSRYLVKRTGEKVFLECVQDMDHENMFWYRQDPGLGLRLIYFSYDVKMKEKGDIPEGYSVSREKKERFSLILESASTNQTSMYLCASGSPSGKSAGFGPGTRLTVT.

The rearrangement joins TRBV24-1 to TRBJ2-1, with 9 bases identical to TRBD1. The CDR3 length is 16 residues. J gave up 4 bases and V 0 bases, and 3 bases lay outside the gene matches. The germline V gene encodes CDR1 KGHDR and CDR2 SFDVKD. CDR3 residues: CATSDLPGQGYNEQFF. In nucleotides, the CDR3 is TGTGCCACCAGTGATTTGCCGGGACAGGGTTACAATGAGCAGTTCTTC.

The chain combines TRBV6-5 with TRBJ2-3, with D uncertain. The germline gives CDR1 MNHEY, CDR2 SVGAGI. V was trimmed by 6 bases and J by 8 bases, leaving 15 bases between them. CDR3 length: 13 residues. Here the CDR3 reads CASSDFKHLTQYF. As DNA, the CDR3 is TGTGCCAGCAGCGACTTCAAACACCTTACGCAGTATTTT.

This clone has just a few counts. The genes are TRBV5-1 and TRBJ1-1; D not resolved. This CDR3 region has 14 residues. Per germline, CDR1 SGHRS and CDR2 YFSETQ. The germline V and J ends were trimmed by 0 bases and 2 bases, with 8 bases remaining between them. The DNA for the CDR3 is TGCGCCAGCAGCTTGGTATCCCCCAACACTGAAGCTTTCTTT. It encodes CASSLVSPNTEAFF.

This sequence joins TRBV7-2 and TRBJ1-2; TRBD1 is a possible D gene (6 bases). Trimming removed 10 bases at V and 4 bases at J, with 19 bases between. The CDR3 is 14 amino acids. Germline V gene sequence: CDR1 SGHTA, CDR2 FQGNSA. DNA of the CDR3: TGTGCCACCGCTATACAGGGCTTAGGCTATGGCTACACCTTC. Residues: CATAIQGLGYGYTF. Full variable domain (outside the CDR3, taken from reference TRBV7-2 and TRBJ1-2): GAGVSQSPSNKVTEKGKDVELRCDPISGHTALYWYRQSLGQGLEFLIYFQGNSAPDKSGLPSDRFSAERTGGSVSTLTIQRTQQEDSAVYLCATAIQGLGYGYTFGSGTRLTVV.

The V and J genes are TRBV29-1 and TRBJ1-1; TRBD1 is a possible D gene (6 bases). The V gene's germline CDR1 is SQVTM and CDR2 ANQGSEA. This CDR3 has 13 amino acids. Trimming cost V 3 bases and J 1 base, with 9 bases left between them. The CDR3 DNA follows: TGCAGCGTTGAGGGGGCGGAGAACACTGAAGCTTTCTTT. Protein: CSVEGAENTEAFF.

This clone was counted between two and nine times. J is TRBJ2-7 and V is TRBV4-3; 12 bases agree with TRBD2. V was clipped by 3 bases and J by 3 bases; unmatched bases: 3. Germline assignment: CDR1 LGHNA and CDR2 YSLEER. The CDR3 runs 15 residues. This chain's CDR3 is CASSQLAGGSYEQYF. CDR3 coding DNA: TGCGCCAGCAGCCAGCTAGCGGGAGGGAGCTACGAGCAGTACTTC.

Only one count was recorded for this clone. The chain employs TRBV6-5 and TRBJ2-7; 11 bases fit TRBD1. The V gene's germline CDR1 is MNHEY and CDR2 SVGAGI. V trimming: 4 bases; J trimming: 4 bases; junction bases outside the gene matches: 6. The CDR3 is 15 residues long. For the CDR3, the DNA is TGTGCCAGCAGTTCCGGTAGGGACAGGGGGTACGAGCAGTACTTC. Protein product: CASSSGRDRGYEQYF.

The rearrangement uses TRBV11-2 and TRBJ2-7; D is undetermined. V was cut by 6 bases and J by 2 bases, with 14 bases left in between. There are 14 residues in the CDR3. Per the germline V gene, CDR1 is SGHAT and CDR2 is FQNNGV. The DNA of the CDR3 is TGTGCCAGCAGTATGTTTAGTCCACCCTACGAGCAGTACTTC. Translation gives CASSMFSPPYEQYF.